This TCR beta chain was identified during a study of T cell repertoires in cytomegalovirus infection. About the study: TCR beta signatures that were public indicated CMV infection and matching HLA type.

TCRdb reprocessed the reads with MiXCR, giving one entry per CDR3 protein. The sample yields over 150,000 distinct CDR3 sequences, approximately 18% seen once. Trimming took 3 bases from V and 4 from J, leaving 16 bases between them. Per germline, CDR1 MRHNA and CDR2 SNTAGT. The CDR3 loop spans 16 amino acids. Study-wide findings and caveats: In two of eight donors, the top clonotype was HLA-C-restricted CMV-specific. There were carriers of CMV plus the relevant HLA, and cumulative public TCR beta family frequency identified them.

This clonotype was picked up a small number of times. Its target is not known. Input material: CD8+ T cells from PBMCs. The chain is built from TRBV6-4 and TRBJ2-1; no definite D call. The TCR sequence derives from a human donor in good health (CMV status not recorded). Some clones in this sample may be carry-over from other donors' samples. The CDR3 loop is CASSEVTVKPYNEQFF. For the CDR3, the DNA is TGTGCCAGCAGTGAGGTAACCGTGAAACCATACAATGAGCAGTTCTTC.